This TCR beta chain was observed in a study of shared clonotypes between healthy human individuals. The CDR3 spans 14 residues. Trimming removed 1 base from V and 3 bases from J, with 9 bases in between. Per germline, CDR1 SGHTA and CDR2 FQGNSA. Positive CCR7 selection of CD45RO-negative cells yielded the naive CD8 cells, and terminally differentiated effector memory CD45RA+ cells were excluded. Per the study methods: Filtering differed since immunoSEQ provided only junctions, with no quality scores. Here immunoSEQ multiplex PCR was the method, and the copy in TCRdb shows in-frame clones only, minus some. That table supplies the V and J calls and clone size; D and trimming were determined from the DNA. The repertoire consists of about 1,900,000 clones, with about 95% occurring once and the leading ten covering more than 0.9%.

This rearrangement joins TRBV7-2 to TRBJ1-2; the D is unclear. The sequencing sample was made of naive CD8+ T cells sorted from blood. This clonotype originated in a man between 18 and 35 years old in good health. Here the CDR3 DNA reads TGTGCCAGCAGCTTAGGGCAGACCGACTATGGCTACACCTTC. It is translated as CASSLGQTDYGYTF.